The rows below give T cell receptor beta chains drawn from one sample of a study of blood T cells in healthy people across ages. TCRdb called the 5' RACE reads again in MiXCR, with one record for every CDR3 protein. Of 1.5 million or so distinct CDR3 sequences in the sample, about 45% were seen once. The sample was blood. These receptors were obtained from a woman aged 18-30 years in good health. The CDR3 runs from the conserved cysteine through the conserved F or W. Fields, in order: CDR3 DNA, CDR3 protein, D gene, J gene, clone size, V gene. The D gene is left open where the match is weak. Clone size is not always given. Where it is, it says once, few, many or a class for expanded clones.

CDR3 DNA: TGCAGCGTTGTGATGAAGACCCAGTACTTC
CDR3 protein: CSVVMKTQYF
D gene: NA
J gene: TRBJ2-5
clone size: NA
V gene: TRBV29-1

CDR3 DNA: TGTGCCAGCAGTCCATGGGGGGCGCGTTCCGAGCAGTACTTC
CDR3 protein: CASSPWGARSEQYF
D gene: NA
J gene: TRBJ2-7
clone size: NA
V gene: TRBV27

CDR3 DNA: TGCGCCAGCAGCCAGATTCAGGTTCGCGATGAGCAGTTCTTC
CDR3 protein: CASSQIQVRDEQFF
D gene: NA
J gene: TRBJ2-1
clone size: few
V gene: TRBV4-1

CDR3 DNA: TGTGCCAGCAGTGAAGCAGAGACTCCCGCCTACGAGCAGTACTTC
CDR3 protein: CASSEAETPAYEQYF
D gene: NA
J gene: TRBJ2-7
clone size: NA
V gene: TRBV2

CDR3 DNA: TGTGCCAGCAGTCCCGCCTACCTCGCGGGGGTCACTGATACGCAGTATTTT
CDR3 protein: CASSPAYLAGVTDTQYF
D gene: TRBD2
J gene: TRBJ2-3
clone size: NA
V gene: TRBV6-7

CDR3 DNA: TGTGCCAGCAGTTCTGCCAGGGGACGTTCACCCCTCCACTTT
CDR3 protein: CASSSARGRSPLHF
D gene: NA
J gene: TRBJ1-6
clone size: NA
V gene: TRBV6-5

CDR3 DNA: TGTGCCAGCAGTGTAAACAGGGGCTACGAGCAGTACTTC
CDR3 protein: CASSVNRGYEQYF
D gene: TRBD1
J gene: TRBJ2-7
clone size: NA
V gene: TRBV27

CDR3 DNA: TGTGCCAGCAGATTCCAGGGGGACACTGAAGCTTTCTTT
CDR3 protein: CASRFQGDTEAFF
D gene: TRBD1
J gene: TRBJ1-1
clone size: NA
V gene: TRBV2

CDR3 DNA: TGTGCCAGCAGCCATTTCCTAGCGGGTTACGCTGAGACCCAGTACTTC
CDR3 protein: CASSHFLAGYAETQYF
D gene: TRBD2
J gene: TRBJ2-5
clone size: NA
V gene: TRBV3-1

CDR3 DNA: TGTGCCAGCTCAACGTATAATTCACCCCTCCACTTT
CDR3 protein: CASSTYNSPLHF
D gene: NA
J gene: TRBJ1-6
clone size: once
V gene: TRBV18

CDR3 DNA: TGTGCCAGCAGAGAGTTTCGAGGCAATGAGCAGTACTTC
CDR3 protein: CASREFRGNEQYF
D gene: NA
J gene: TRBJ2-7
clone size: NA
V gene: TRBV12-3/TRBV12-4

CDR3 DNA: TGTGCCAGCAGTCCGACCGGACAGGGACGCACAGATACGCAGTATTTT
CDR3 protein: CASSPTGQGRTDTQYF
D gene: TRBD1
J gene: TRBJ2-3
clone size: few
V gene: TRBV6-2/TRBV6-3

CDR3 DNA: TGCAGTGCTAGAGTAGCTTTACTGAAGACAGATACGCAGTATTTT
CDR3 protein: CSARVALLKTDTQYF
D gene: NA
J gene: TRBJ2-3
clone size: NA
V gene: TRBV20-1

CDR3 DNA: TGTGCCAGCAGCCTAGAGGGGACTAGCGGGTTTTCCTCCTACAATGAGCAGTTCTTC
CDR3 protein: CASSLEGTSGFSSYNEQFF
D gene: TRBD2
J gene: TRBJ2-1
clone size: NA
V gene: TRBV28

CDR3 DNA: TGTGCCAGCAGTAAAGAGCTAGCGGGAGACAATGAGCAGTTCTTC
CDR3 protein: CASSKELAGDNEQFF
D gene: TRBD2
J gene: TRBJ2-1
clone size: once
V gene: TRBV2

CDR3 DNA: TGTGCCAGCAGAATGGGGGGAGCCTACGAGCAGTACTTC
CDR3 protein: CASRMGGAYEQYF
D gene: NA
J gene: TRBJ2-7
clone size: few
V gene: TRBV6-5

CDR3 DNA: TGTGCCAGCAGTTACTCCGGGAAAAGCACTGAAGCTTTCTTT
CDR3 protein: CASSYSGKSTEAFF
D gene: NA
J gene: TRBJ1-1
clone size: few
V gene: TRBV6-2/TRBV6-3

CDR3 DNA: TGTGCCAGCAGCACCCGGGCTAGCGGGCTCTACAATGAGCAGTTCTTC
CDR3 protein: CASSTRASGLYNEQFF
D gene: TRBD2
J gene: TRBJ2-1
clone size: few
V gene: TRBV7-2

CDR3 DNA: TGTGCCCCTACACAGGGGATCCCCTACAATGAGCAGTTCTTC
CDR3 protein: CAPTQGIPYNEQFF
D gene: NA
J gene: TRBJ2-1
clone size: few
V gene: TRBV21-1

CDR3 DNA: TGTGCCAGCGGCTTTTCAAAATTGGAGGGGAATGAGCAGTTCTTC
CDR3 protein: CASGFSKLEGNEQFF
D gene: NA
J gene: TRBJ2-1
clone size: NA
V gene: TRBV21-1

CDR3 DNA: TGTGCCAGCAGCTCCCGGGACAGGGGTTCCTATGAGCAGTTCTTC
CDR3 protein: CASSSRDRGSYEQFF
D gene: TRBD1
J gene: TRBJ2-1
clone size: NA
V gene: TRBV9

CDR3 DNA: TGCGCCAGCAGCCAAGTCCCGGCTAGCTCCTACGAGCAGTACTTC
CDR3 protein: CASSQVPASSYEQYF
D gene: NA
J gene: TRBJ2-7
clone size: few
V gene: TRBV4-3

CDR3 DNA: TGTGCCAGCAGCTGGGACATAGGCTCCTACGAGCAGTACTTC
CDR3 protein: CASSWDIGSYEQYF
D gene: NA
J gene: TRBJ2-7
clone size: few
V gene: TRBV7-2

CDR3 DNA: TGTGCCAGCAGCTTAGTCCTGAGGGGGAACACTGAAGCTTTCTTT
CDR3 protein: CASSLVLRGNTEAFF
D gene: NA
J gene: TRBJ1-1
clone size: NA
V gene: TRBV7-9

CDR3 DNA: TGCGCCAGCAGCTTTGCCGACGGTTATGGCTACACCTTC
CDR3 protein: CASSFADGYGYTF
D gene: NA
J gene: TRBJ1-2
clone size: NA
V gene: TRBV5-1

CDR3 DNA: TGCAGCGTTCTTAGCAGGAGGAATGAGCAGTTCTTC
CDR3 protein: CSVLSRRNEQFF
D gene: NA
J gene: TRBJ2-1
clone size: NA
V gene: TRBV29-1

CDR3 DNA: TGTGCCAGCAGCCGAGGCCTAGGGGGTCTTGAAGAGACCCAGTACTTC
CDR3 protein: CASSRGLGGLEETQYF
D gene: NA
J gene: TRBJ2-5
clone size: NA
V gene: TRBV27

CDR3 DNA: TGTGCCAGTAGTATCGCGGGGGCGCAGGATACGCAGTATTTT
CDR3 protein: CASSIAGAQDTQYF
D gene: NA
J gene: TRBJ2-3
clone size: few
V gene: TRBV19

CDR3 DNA: TGTGCCAGCAGCTTTATAGCGGGGGGAAACACCGGGGAGCTGTTTTTT
CDR3 protein: CASSFIAGGNTGELFF
D gene: TRBD2
J gene: TRBJ2-2
clone size: NA
V gene: TRBV7-2

CDR3 DNA: TGCAGCACCAGAGCTAGCGGGGGAAACGAGCAGTACTTC
CDR3 protein: CSTRASGGNEQYF
D gene: TRBD2
J gene: TRBJ2-7
clone size: NA
V gene: TRBV29-1

CDR3 DNA: TGCAGTGCTAGTACGGCGGGTACGGGTTACGAGCAGTACTTC
CDR3 protein: CSASTAGTGYEQYF
D gene: NA
J gene: TRBJ2-7
clone size: few
V gene: TRBV20-1

CDR3 DNA: TGCAGTGCTAAACGGGCGAATTCACCCCTCCACTTT
CDR3 protein: CSAKRANSPLHF
D gene: NA
J gene: TRBJ1-6
clone size: few
V gene: TRBV20-1

CDR3 DNA: TGTGCCAGCACTAACTCATTTAGGGTAGAGACCCAGTACTTC
CDR3 protein: CASTNSFRVETQYF
D gene: NA
J gene: TRBJ2-5
clone size: NA
V gene: TRBV5-6

CDR3 DNA: TGTGCCAGCAGTGAAAAGAGGGGAGGCGAACTGTTTTTT
CDR3 protein: CASSEKRGGELFF
D gene: NA
J gene: TRBJ1-4
clone size: few
V gene: TRBV2

CDR3 DNA: TGCAGTGCTAGTGTGCAGAATTCCTACGAGCAGTACTTC
CDR3 protein: CSASVQNSYEQYF
D gene: NA
J gene: TRBJ2-7
clone size: few
V gene: TRBV20-1

CDR3 DNA: TGCGCCAGCAGCCCAGGGCGCTCTGGGGGCCGCACCTACAAGCAGTACTTC
CDR3 protein: CASSPGRSGGRTYKQYF
D gene: NA
J gene: TRBJ2-5
clone size: once
V gene: TRBV4-3

CDR3 DNA: TGTGCCAGCAGTTGGGGACTAGCGAATGAGCAGTTCTTC
CDR3 protein: CASSWGLANEQFF
D gene: TRBD2
J gene: TRBJ2-1
clone size: few
V gene: TRBV6-2/TRBV6-3

CDR3 DNA: TGTGCCAGCAGACCTATGGGGGCCCCGGATGGCTACACCTTC
CDR3 protein: CASRPMGAPDGYTF
D gene: NA
J gene: TRBJ1-2
clone size: few
V gene: TRBV12-3/TRBV12-4

CDR3 DNA: TGCAGCGTGACAGGGCTAGCGGGCCAAACGGGGTACGAGCAGTACTTC
CDR3 protein: CSVTGLAGQTGYEQYF
D gene: NA
J gene: TRBJ2-7
clone size: NA
V gene: TRBV29-1

CDR3 DNA: TGTGCCAGCAGTTACCCTCACAGGTTCTACGAGCAGTACTTC
CDR3 protein: CASSYPHRFYEQYF
D gene: NA
J gene: TRBJ2-7
clone size: few
V gene: TRBV6-2/TRBV6-3

CDR3 DNA: TGTGCCAGCTGGGACGGGGGCCGGGAGACCCAGTACTTC
CDR3 protein: CASWDGGRETQYF
D gene: NA
J gene: TRBJ2-5
clone size: NA
V gene: TRBV9

CDR3 DNA: TGCAGTGCTAGCGAACCCTCCTACAATGAGCAGTTCTTC
CDR3 protein: CSASEPSYNEQFF
D gene: NA
J gene: TRBJ2-1
clone size: few
V gene: TRBV20-1

CDR3 DNA: TGTGCCAGCAGCTTAATTGCGGGTGAGCAGTACTTC
CDR3 protein: CASSLIAGEQYF
D gene: NA
J gene: TRBJ2-5
clone size: NA
V gene: TRBV11-2

CDR3 DNA: TGTGCCAGCAGCGAGGGTGGCGGGACGGCCTTGGGAAACACCATATATTTT
CDR3 protein: CASSEGGGTALGNTIYF
D gene: NA
J gene: TRBJ1-3
clone size: NA
V gene: TRBV9

CDR3 DNA: TGTGCCACGTCGGGAGGGTTCAGTGAGACCCAGTACTTC
CDR3 protein: CATSGGFSETQYF
D gene: TRBD2
J gene: TRBJ2-5
clone size: NA
V gene: TRBV12-3/TRBV12-4

CDR3 DNA: TGTGCCAGCAGCTTGATTTTTGGAGATTCTGACTACGAGCAGTACTTC
CDR3 protein: CASSLIFGDSDYEQYF
D gene: NA
J gene: TRBJ2-7
clone size: NA
V gene: TRBV11-1

CDR3 DNA: TGCAGTGCAAGAGATCTGGGGACCAGCGGGGTTGGTACGCAGTATTTT
CDR3 protein: CSARDLGTSGVGTQYF
D gene: TRBD2
J gene: TRBJ2-3
clone size: NA
V gene: TRBV20-1

CDR3 DNA: TGTGCCAGCACCATGTTTGCGGGGGGATCCAATGAGCAGTTCTTC
CDR3 protein: CASTMFAGGSNEQFF
D gene: TRBD2
J gene: TRBJ2-1
clone size: few
V gene: TRBV27

CDR3 DNA: TGCGCCAGCCGCCAAGGAGTCGTCTCTGGGGCCAACGTCCTGACTTTC
CDR3 protein: CASRQGVVSGANVLTF
D gene: NA
J gene: TRBJ2-6
clone size: few
V gene: TRBV5-1

CDR3 DNA: TGTGCCAGCAGTGAGCAGGGATTTCAGCCCCAGCATTTT
CDR3 protein: CASSEQGFQPQHF
D gene: NA
J gene: TRBJ1-5
clone size: once
V gene: TRBV12-3/TRBV12-4